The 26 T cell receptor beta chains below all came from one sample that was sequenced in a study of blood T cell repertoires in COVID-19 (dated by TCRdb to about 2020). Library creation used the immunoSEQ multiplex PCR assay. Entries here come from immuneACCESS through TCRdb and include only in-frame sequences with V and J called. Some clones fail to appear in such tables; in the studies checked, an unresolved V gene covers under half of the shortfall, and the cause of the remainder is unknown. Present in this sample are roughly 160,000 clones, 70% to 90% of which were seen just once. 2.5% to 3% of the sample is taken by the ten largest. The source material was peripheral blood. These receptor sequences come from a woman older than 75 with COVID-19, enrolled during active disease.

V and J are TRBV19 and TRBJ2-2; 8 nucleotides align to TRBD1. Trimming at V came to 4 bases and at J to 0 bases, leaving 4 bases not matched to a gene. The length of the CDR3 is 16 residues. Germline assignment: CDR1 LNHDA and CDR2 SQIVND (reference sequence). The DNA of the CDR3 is TGTGCCAGTAGTACCAGGACAGGGTCGAACACCGGGGAGCTGTTTTTT. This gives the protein CASSTRTGSNTGELFF.

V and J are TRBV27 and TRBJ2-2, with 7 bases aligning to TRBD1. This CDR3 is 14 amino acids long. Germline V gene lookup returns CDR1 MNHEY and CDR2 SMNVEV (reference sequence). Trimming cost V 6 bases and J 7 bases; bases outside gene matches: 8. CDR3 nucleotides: TGTGCCAGCAGCTTTACAGGGGACCTCGGGGAGCTGTTTTTT. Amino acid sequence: CASSFTGDLGELFF.

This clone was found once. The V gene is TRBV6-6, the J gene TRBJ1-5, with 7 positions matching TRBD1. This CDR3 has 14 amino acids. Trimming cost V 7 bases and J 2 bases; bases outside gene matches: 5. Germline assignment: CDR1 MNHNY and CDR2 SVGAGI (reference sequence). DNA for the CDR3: TGTGCCAGCACCTACAGGGGTGGCAATCAGCCCCAGCATTTT. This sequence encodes CASTYRGGNQPQHF.

In DNA, the CDR3 is TGTGCCAGCAGTGAAAAAGGGGGAGGGTATGGCTACACCTTC. It specifies CASSEKGGGYGYTF. The rearrangement uses TRBV6-1 and TRBJ1-2; D might be TRBD1 (6 bases). V was pared by 2 bases and J by 5 bases, with 12 bases between. This CDR3 spans 14 amino acids. Germline assignment: CDR1 MNHNS and CDR2 SASEGT.

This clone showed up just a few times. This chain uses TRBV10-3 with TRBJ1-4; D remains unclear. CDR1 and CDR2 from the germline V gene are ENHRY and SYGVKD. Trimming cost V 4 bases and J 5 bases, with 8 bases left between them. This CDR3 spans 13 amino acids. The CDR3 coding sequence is TGTGCCATCAGTGCCCAGTCCAATGAAAAACTGTTTTTT. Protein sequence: CAISAQSNEKLFF.

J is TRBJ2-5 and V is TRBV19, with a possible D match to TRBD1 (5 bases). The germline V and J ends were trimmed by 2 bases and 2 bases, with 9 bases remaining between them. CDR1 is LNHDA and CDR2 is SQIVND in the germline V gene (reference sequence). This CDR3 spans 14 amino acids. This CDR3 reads CASSIQGSQETQYF. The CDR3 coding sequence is TGTGCCAGTAGTATACAGGGCTCTCAAGAGACCCAGTACTTC. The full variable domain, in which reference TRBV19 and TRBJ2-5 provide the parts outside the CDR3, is DGGITQSPKYLFRKEGQNVTLSCEQNLNHDAMYWYRQDPGQGLRLIYYSQIVNDFQKGDIAEGYSVSREKKESFPLTVTSAQKNPTAFYLCASSIQGSQETQYFGPGTRLLVL.

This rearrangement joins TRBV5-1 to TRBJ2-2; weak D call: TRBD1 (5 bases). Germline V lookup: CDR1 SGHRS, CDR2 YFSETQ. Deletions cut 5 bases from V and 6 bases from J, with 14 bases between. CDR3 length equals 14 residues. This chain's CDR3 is CASSDVQGSGELFF. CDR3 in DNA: TGCGCCAGCAGTGACGTTCAGGGTTCCGGGGAGCTGTTTTTT.

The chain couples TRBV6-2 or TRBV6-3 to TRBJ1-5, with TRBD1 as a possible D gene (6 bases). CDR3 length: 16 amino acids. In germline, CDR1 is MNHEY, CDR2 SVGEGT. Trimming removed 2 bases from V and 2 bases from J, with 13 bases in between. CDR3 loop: CASSYPSGVGNQPQHF. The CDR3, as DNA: TGTGCCAGCAGTTACCCCTCAGGGGTGGGCAATCAGCCCCAGCATTTT.

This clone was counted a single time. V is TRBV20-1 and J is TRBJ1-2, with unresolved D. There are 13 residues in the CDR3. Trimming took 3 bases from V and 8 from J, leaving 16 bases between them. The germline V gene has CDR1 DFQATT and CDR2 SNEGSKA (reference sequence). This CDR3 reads CSASLARLRGYTF. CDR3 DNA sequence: TGCAGTGCTAGTCTGGCCAGGTTGAGAGGCTACACCTTC.

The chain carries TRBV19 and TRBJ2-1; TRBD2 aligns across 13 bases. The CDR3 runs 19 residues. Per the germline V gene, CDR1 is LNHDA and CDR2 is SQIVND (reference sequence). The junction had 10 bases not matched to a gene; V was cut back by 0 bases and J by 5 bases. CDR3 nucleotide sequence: TGTGCCAGTAGTATAGATCGGTCTGGGACTAGCGGGAAAGACAATGAGCAGTTCTTC. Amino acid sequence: CASSIDRSGTSGKDNEQFF.

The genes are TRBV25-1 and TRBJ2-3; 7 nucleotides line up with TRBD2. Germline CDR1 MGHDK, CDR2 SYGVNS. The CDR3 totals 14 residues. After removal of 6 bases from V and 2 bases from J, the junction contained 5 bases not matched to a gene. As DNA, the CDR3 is TGTGCCAGCAGCGGAGCGGGGTCCACAGATACGCAGTATTTT. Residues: CASSGAGSTDTQYF.

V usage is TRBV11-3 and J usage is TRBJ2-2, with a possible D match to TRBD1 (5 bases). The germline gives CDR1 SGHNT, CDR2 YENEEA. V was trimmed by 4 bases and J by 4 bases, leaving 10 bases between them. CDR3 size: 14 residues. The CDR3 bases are TGTGCCAGCAGCTCGAACACAGGCACCGGGGAGCTGTTTTTT. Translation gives CASSSNTGTGELFF.

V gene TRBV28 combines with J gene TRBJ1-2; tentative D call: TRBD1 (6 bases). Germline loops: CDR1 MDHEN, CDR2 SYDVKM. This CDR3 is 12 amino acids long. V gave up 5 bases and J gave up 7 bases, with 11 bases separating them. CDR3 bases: TGTGCCAGCAGTCGGGGGGCAGTTGGCTACACCTTC. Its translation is CASSRGAVGYTF.

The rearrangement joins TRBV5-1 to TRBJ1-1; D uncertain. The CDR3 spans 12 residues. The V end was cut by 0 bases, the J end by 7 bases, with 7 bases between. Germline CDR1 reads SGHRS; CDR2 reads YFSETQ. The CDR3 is CASSLVGSEAFF. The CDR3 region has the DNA TGCGCCAGCAGCTTGGTTGGGAGTGAAGCTTTCTTT.

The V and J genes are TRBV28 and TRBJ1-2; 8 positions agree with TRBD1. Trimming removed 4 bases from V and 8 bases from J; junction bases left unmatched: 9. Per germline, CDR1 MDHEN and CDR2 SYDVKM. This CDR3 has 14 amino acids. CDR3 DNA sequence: TGTGCCAGCAGTTCCTCACACGGACAGGGCGGCTACACCTTC. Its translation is CASSSSHGQGGYTF.

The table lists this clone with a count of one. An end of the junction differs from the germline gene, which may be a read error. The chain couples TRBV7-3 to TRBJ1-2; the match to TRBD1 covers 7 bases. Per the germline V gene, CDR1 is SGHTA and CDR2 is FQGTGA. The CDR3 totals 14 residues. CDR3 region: CASSATGWNSGYTF. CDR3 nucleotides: TGTGCCAGCAGCGCGACAGGGTGGAACTCTGGCTACACCTTC. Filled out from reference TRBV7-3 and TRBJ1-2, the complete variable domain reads GAGVSQTPSNKVTEKGKYVELRCDPISGHTALYWYRQSLGQGPEFLIYFQGTGAADDSGLPNDRFFAVRPEGSVSTLKIQRTERGDSAVYLCASSATGWNSGYTFGSGTRLTVV.

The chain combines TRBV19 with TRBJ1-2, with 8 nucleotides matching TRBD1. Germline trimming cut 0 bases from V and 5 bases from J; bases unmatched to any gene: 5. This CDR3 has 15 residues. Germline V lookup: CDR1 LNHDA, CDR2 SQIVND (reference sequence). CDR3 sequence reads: CASSIDGDRSYGYTF. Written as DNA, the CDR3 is TGTGCCAGTAGTATAGATGGGGACAGGAGTTATGGCTACACCTTC.

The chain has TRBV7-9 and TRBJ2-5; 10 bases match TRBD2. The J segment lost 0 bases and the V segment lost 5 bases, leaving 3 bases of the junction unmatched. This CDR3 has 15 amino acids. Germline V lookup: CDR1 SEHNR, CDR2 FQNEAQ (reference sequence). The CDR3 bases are TGTGCCAGCAGCGCCGGGACTAGCGACCAAGAGACCCAGTACTTC. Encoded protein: CASSAGTSDQETQYF.

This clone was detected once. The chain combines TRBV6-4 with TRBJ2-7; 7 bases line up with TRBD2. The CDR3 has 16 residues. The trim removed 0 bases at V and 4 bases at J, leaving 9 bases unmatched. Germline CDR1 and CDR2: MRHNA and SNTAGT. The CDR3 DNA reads TGTGCCAGCAGTGACTCGAGGTATCTAGCGGATTACGAGCAGTACTTC. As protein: CASSDSRYLADYEQYF.

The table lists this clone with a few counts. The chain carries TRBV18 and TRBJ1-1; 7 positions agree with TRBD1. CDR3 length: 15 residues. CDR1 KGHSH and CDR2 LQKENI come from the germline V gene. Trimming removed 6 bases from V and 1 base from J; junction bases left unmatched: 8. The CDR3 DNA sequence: TGTGCCAGCTCCGAACAGACAGGGCGGAACACTGAAGCTTTCTTT. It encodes CASSEQTGRNTEAFF. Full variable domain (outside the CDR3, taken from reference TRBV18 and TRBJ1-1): NAGVMQNPRHLVRRRGQEARLRCSPMKGHSHVYWYRQLPEEGLKFMVYLQKENIIDESGMPKERFSAEFPKEGPSILRIQQVVRGDSAAYFCASSEQTGRNTEAFFGQGTRLTVV.

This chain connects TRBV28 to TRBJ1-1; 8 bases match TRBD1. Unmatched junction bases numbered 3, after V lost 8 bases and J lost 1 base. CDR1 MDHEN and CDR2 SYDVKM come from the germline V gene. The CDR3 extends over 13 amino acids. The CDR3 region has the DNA TGTGCCAGCCAGGGGGCCTCGAACACTGAAGCTTTCTTT. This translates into CASQGASNTEAFF. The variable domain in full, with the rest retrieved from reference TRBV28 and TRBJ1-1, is DVKVTQSSRYLVKRTGEKVFLECVQDMDHENMFWYRQDPGLGLRLIYFSYDVKMKEKGDIPEGYSVSREKKERFSLILESASTNQTSMYLCASQGASNTEAFFGQGTRLTVV.

The CDR3 nucleotides are TGTGCCAGCAGCCGACCGGAGAGCTCTGGAAACACCATATATTTT. Protein sequence: CASSRPESSGNTIYF. V is TRBV5-6 and J is TRBJ1-3, with D unclear. Germline assignment: CDR1 SGHDT and CDR2 YYEEEE. The V and J ends lost 4 bases and 0 bases respectively, with 11 bases between them. CDR3 length: 15 amino acids.

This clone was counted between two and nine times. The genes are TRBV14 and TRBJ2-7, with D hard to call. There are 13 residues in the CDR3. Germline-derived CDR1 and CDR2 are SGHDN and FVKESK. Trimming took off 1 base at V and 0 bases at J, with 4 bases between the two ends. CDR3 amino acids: CASSQVGSYEQYF. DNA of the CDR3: TGTGCCAGCAGCCAAGTCGGCTCCTACGAGCAGTACTTC.

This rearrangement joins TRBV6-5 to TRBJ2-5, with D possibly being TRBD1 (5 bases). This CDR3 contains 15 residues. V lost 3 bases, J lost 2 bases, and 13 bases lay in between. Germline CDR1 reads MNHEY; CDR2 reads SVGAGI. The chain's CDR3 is CASSYGQGRQETQYF. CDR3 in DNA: TGTGCCAGCAGTTATGGGCAGGGAAGGCAAGAGACCCAGTACTTC.

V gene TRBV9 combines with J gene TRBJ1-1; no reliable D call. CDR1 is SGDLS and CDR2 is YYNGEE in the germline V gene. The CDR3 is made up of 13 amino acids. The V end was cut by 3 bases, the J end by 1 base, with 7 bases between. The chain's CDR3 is CASSASGNTEAFF. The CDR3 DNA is TGTGCCAGCAGCGCCTCAGGGAACACTGAAGCTTTCTTT. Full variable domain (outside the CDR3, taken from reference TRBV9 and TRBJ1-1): DSGVTQTPKHLITATGQRVTLRCSPRSGDLSVYWYQQSLDQGLQFLIQYYNGEERAKGNILERFSAQQFPDLHSELNLSSLELGDSALYFCASSASGNTEAFFGQGTRLTVV.

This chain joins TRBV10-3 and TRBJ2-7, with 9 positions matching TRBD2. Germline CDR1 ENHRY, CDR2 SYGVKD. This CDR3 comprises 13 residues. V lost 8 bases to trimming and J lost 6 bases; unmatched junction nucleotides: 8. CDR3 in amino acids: CAIGAGGPSEQYF. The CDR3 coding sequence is TGTGCCATCGGGGCGGGAGGGCCCTCCGAGCAGTACTTC.